The T cell receptor (beta chain) under discussion was sequenced for a study of chronic HIV infection and antiretroviral therapy. TCRdb independently ran MiXCR on the 5' RACE reads; one entry per CDR3 protein. This table holds tens of thousands of distinct CDR3 sequences, 8.2% found once. The CDR3 contains 12 residues. Germline assignment: CDR1 MDHEN and CDR2 SYDVKM. This TCR was recovered from an adult who had HIV and had not received antiretroviral therapy, or was an uninfected healthy control (not recorded which). The source material was peripheral blood. The chain joins TRBV28 to TRBJ2-7, with D perhaps assigned TRBD1 or TRBD2 (7 bases each). CDR3 amino acids: CSAGGGPYEQYF. The CDR3 DNA sequence: TGTTCAGCAGGGGGGGGCCCCTACGAGCAGTACTTC.